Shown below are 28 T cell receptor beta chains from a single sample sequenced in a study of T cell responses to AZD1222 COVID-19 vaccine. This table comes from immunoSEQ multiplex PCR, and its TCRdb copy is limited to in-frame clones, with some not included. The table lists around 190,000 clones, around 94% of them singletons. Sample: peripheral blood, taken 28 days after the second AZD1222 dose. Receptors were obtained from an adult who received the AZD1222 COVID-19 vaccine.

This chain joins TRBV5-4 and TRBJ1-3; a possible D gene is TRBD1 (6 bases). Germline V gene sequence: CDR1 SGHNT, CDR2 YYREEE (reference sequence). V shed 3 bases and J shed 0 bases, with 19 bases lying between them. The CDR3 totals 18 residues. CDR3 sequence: CASSSNPGHYSSGNTIYF. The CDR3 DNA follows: TGTGCCAGCAGCTCAAACCCGGGACACTACTCCTCTGGAAACACCATATATTTT.

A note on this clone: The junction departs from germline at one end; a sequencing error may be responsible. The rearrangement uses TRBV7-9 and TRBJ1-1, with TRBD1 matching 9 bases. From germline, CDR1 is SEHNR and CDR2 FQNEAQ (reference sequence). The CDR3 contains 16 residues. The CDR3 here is CVSSFPLGQGNTEAFF. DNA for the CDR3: TGTGTCAGCAGCTTCCCCTTGGGACAGGGAAATACTGAAGCTTTCTTT.

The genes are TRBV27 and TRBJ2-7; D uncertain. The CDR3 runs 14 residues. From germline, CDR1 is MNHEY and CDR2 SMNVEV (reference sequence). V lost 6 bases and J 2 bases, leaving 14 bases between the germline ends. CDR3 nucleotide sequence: TGTGCCAGCAGCCTCGGGTCGCCTCCCTACGAGCAGTACTTC. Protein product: CASSLGSPPYEQYF.

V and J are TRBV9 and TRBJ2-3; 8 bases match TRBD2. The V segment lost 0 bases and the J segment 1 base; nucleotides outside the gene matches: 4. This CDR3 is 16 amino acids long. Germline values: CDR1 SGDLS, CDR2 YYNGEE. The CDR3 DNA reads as TGTGCCAGCAGCGTAGCTGTGCGGGGGGGCACAGATACGCAGTATTTT. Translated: CASSVAVRGGTDTQYF.

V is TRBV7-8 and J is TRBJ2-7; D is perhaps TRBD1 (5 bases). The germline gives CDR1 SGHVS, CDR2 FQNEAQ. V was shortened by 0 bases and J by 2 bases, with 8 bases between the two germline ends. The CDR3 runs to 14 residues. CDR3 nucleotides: TGTGCCAGCAGCTTAGCTATGGGGCCCTACGAGCAGTACTTC. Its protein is CASSLAMGPYEQYF.

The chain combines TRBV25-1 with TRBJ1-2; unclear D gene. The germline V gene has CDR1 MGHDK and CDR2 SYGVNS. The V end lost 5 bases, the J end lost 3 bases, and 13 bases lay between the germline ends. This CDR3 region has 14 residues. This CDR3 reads CASSMAGDYYGYTF. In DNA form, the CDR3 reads TGTGCCAGCAGTATGGCAGGAGATTACTATGGCTACACCTTC.

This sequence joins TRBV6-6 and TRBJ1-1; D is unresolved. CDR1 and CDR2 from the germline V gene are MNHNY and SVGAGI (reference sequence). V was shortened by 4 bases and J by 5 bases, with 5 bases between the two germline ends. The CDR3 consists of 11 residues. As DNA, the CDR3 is TGTGCCAGCAGTTTATTAACTGAAGCTTTCTTT. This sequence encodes CASSLLTEAFF.

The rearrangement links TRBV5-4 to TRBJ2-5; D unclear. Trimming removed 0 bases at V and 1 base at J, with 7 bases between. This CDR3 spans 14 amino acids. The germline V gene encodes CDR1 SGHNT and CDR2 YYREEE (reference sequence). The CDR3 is CASSLEPFQETQYF. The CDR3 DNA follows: TGTGCCAGCAGCTTGGAGCCGTTCCAAGAGACCCAGTACTTC. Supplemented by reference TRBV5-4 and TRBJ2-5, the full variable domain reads ETGVTQSPTHLIKTRGQQVTLRCSSQSGHNTVSWYQQALGQGPQFIFQYYREEENGRGNFPPRFSGLQFPNYSSELNVNALELDDSALYLCASSLEPFQETQYFGPGTRLLVL.

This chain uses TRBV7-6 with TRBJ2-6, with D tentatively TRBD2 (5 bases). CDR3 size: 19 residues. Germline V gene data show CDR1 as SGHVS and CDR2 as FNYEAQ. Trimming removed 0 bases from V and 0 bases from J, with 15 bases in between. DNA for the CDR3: TGTGCCAGCAGCTTAGCGCCGTTCTGGGAGACCTCTGGGGCCAACGTCCTGACTTTC. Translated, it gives CASSLAPFWETSGANVLTF. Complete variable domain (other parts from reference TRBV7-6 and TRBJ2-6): GAGVSQSPRYKVTKRGQDVALRCDPISGHVSLYWYRQALGQGPEFLTYFNYEAQQDKSGLPNDRFSAERPEGSISTLTIQRTEQRDSAMYRCASSLAPFWETSGANVLTFGAGSRLTVL.

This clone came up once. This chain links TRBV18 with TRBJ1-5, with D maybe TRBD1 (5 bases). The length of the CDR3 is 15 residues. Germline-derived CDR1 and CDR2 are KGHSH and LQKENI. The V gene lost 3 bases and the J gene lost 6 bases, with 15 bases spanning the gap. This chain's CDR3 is CASSPFTGGGQPQHF. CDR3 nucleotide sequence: TGTGCCAGCTCACCGTTCACCGGGGGTGGTCAGCCCCAGCATTTT.

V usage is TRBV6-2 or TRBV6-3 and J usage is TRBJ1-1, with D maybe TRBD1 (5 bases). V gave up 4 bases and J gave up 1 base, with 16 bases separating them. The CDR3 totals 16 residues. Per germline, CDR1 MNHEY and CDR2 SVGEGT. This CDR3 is CASSFLPGQGNTEAFF. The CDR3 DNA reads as TGTGCCAGCAGTTTCCTCCCAGGGCAGGGGAACACTGAAGCTTTCTTT.

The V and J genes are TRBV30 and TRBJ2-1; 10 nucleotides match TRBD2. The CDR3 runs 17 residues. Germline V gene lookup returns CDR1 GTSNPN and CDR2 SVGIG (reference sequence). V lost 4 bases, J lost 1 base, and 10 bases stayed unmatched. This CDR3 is CAWIGASGSWSYNEQFF. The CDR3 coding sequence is TGTGCCTGGATAGGGGCTAGCGGGAGCTGGTCCTACAATGAGCAGTTCTTC. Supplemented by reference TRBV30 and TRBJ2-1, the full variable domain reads SQTIHQWPATLVQPVGSPLSLECTVEGTSNPNLYWYRQAAGRGLQLLFYSVGIGQISSEVPQNLSASRPQDRQFILSSKKLLLSDSGFYLCAWIGASGSWSYNEQFFGPGTRLTVL.

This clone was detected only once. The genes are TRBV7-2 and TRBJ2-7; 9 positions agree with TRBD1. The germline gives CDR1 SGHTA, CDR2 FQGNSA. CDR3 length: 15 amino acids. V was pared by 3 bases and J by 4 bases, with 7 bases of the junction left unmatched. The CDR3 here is CASSFFGTGRYEQYF. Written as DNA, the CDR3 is TGTGCCAGCAGCTTCTTTGGGACAGGGAGGTACGAGCAGTACTTC.

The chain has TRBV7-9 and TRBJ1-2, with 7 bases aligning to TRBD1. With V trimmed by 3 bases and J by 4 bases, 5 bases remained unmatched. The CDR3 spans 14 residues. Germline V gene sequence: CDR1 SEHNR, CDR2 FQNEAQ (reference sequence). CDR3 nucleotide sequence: TGTGCCAGCAGCTTCGAAGGGACAGCCTATGGCTACACCTTC. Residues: CASSFEGTAYGYTF.

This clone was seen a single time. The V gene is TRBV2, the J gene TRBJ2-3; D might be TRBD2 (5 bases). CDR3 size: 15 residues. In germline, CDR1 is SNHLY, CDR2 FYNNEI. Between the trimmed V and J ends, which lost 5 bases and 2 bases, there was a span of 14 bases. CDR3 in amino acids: CASSTSRRNTDTQYF. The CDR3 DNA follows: TGTGCCAGCAGTACTAGTCGGCGGAACACAGATACGCAGTATTTT.

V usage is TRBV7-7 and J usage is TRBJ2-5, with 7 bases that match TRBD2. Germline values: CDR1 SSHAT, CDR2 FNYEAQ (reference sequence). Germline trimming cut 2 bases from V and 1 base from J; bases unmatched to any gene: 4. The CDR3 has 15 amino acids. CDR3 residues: CASSLFLAAQETQYF. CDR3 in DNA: TGTGCCAGCAGCTTATTTCTAGCGGCCCAAGAGACCCAGTACTTC.

As DNA, the CDR3 is TGTGCCAGCACCGCCCGGGGCGGAGGAAATGAAAAACTGTTTTTT. It specifies CASTARGGGNEKLFF. This chain links TRBV27 with TRBJ1-4, with TRBD1 as a possible D gene (5 bases). Trimming removed 7 bases at V and 5 bases at J, with 17 bases between. CDR1 and CDR2 from the germline V gene are MNHEY and SMNVEV (reference sequence). The CDR3 runs 15 residues.

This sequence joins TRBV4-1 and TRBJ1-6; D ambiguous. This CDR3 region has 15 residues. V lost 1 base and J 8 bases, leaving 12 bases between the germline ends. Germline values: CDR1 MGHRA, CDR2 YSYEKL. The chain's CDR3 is CASSQATVLYSPLHF. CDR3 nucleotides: TGCGCCAGCAGCCAAGCAACGGTTCTTTATTCACCCCTCCACTTT.

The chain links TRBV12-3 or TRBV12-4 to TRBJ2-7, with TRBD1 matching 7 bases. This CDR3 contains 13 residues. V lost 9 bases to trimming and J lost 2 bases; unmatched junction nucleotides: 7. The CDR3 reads CASRDTGAYEQYF. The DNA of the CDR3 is TGTGCCAGTAGAGATACAGGGGCCTACGAGCAGTACTTC.

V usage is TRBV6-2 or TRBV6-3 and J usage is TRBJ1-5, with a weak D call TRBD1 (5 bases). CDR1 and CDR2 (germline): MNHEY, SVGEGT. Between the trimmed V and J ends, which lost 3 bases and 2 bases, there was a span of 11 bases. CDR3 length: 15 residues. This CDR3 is CASSYRGWGNQPQHF. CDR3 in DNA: TGTGCCAGCAGTTATAGGGGTTGGGGCAATCAGCCCCAGCATTTT.

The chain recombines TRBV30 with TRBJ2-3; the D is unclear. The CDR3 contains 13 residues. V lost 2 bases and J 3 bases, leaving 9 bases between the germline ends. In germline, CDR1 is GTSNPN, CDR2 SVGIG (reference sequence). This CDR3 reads CAWSPVRTDTQYF. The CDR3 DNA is TGTGCCTGGAGTCCCGTGAGAACAGATACGCAGTATTTT.

The CDR3 region has the DNA TGTGCCAGCAGCCCAGGGGGGGGGCTTTGGTCACCCCTCCACTTT. Its protein is CASSPGGGLWSPLHF. This sequence joins TRBV11-2 and TRBJ1-6, with TRBD1 matching over 7 bases. The CDR3 is 15 amino acids. After removal of 5 bases from V and 10 bases from J, the junction contained 11 bases not matched to a gene. The germline V gene encodes CDR1 SGHAT and CDR2 FQNNGV.

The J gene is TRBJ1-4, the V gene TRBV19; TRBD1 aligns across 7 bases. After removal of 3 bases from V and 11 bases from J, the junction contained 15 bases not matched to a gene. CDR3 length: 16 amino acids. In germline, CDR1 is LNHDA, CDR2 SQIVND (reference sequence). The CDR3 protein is CASSMAGGNSGEKLFF. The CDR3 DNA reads TGTGCCAGTAGTATGGCAGGGGGTAATTCGGGAGAGAAACTGTTTTTT.

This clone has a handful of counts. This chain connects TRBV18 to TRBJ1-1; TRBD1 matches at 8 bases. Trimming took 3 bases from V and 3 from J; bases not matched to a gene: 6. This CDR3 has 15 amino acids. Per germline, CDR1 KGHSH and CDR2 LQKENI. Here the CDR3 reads CASSPTGVKDTEAFF. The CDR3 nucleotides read TGTGCCAGCTCACCGACAGGGGTTAAGGACACTGAAGCTTTCTTT.

CDR3 DNA sequence: TGTGCCAGCAGCTTGGGTGGGGAGCTTGGGTCGCTAGAGACCCAGTACTTC. Encoded protein: CASSLGGELGSLETQYF. The chain is built from TRBV5-6 and TRBJ2-5; tentatively, D is TRBD2 (5 bases). Germline CDR1 reads SGHDT; CDR2 reads YYEEEE. V was pared by 0 bases and J by 4 bases, with 19 bases between. The CDR3 spans 17 residues. Using reference TRBV5-6 and TRBJ2-5 for the parts outside the CDR3, the full variable domain is DAGVTQSPTHLIKTRGQQVTLRCSPKSGHDTVSWYQQALGQGPQFIFQYYEEEERQRGNFPDRFSGHQFPNYSSELNVNALLLGDSALYLCASSLGGELGSLETQYFGPGTRLLVL.

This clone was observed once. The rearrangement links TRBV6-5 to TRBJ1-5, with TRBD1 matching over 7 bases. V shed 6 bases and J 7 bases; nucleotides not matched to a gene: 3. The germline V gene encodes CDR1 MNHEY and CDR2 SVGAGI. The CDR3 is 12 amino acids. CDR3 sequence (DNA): TGTGCCAGCAGCCACAGGGGCCAGCCCCAGCATTTT. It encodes CASSHRGQPQHF.

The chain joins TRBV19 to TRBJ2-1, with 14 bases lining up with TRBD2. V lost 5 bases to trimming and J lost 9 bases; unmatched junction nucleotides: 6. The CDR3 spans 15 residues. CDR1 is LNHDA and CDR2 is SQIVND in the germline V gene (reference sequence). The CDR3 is CASSGLAGGTSEQFF. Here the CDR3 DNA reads TGTGCCAGTAGTGGACTAGCGGGAGGTACAAGTGAGCAGTTCTTC.

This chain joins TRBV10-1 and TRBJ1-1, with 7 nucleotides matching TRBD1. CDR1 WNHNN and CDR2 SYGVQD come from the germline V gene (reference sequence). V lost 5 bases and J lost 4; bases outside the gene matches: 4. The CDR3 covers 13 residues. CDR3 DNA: TGCGCCAGCAGTCCCTCAGGGGGCACTGAAGCTTTCTTT. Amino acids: CASSPSGGTEAFF.